This entry lists 3 T cell receptor beta chains sequenced from one sample in a study of CD8+ T cells in alopecia areata. Sorting used CD4, CD8alpha, NKG2D, NKG2ACE and other markers on pooled cutaneous lymph node cells. After isolation, RNA underwent reverse transcription to generate cDNA as the sequencing template. Profiling relied on immunoSEQ multiplex PCR, and the TCRdb table lists in-frame clones only, not all of them. The repertoire shows 250,000 or so clones, none seen only once; the top ten take roughly 1.2%. Sequenced: CD4+ T cells sorted from a lymph node. The receptors were sampled from a C3H/HeJ mouse with alopecia areata. This line is of MHC haplotype H2-k.

Points on this clone: Gene names refer to mouse genes. The CDR3 end is not reached by the read, which stops 4 residues before it; the germline J gene fills it in. Other DNA sequences in the same sample also yield this CDR3. The chain joins TRBV19 to TRBJ2-4; no reliable D call. This CDR3 has 13 residues. V was trimmed by 1 base and J by 0 bases, leaving 3 bases between them. CDR1 and CDR2 from the germline V gene are FNHDT and SITEND (reference sequence). The CDR3 sequence: CASSILSQNTLYF. The part of the CDR3 DNA that was read is TGTGCCAGCAGTATACTTAGTCAAAAC. The full variable domain, with the rest looked up from reference TRBV19 and TRBJ2-4, is GGIITQTPKFLIGQEGQKLTLKCQQNFNHDTMYWYRQDSGKGLRLIYYSITENDLQKGDLSEGYDASREKKSSFSLTVTSAQKNEMAVFLCASSILSQNTLYFGAGTRLSVL.

This clone was observed a few times. Any gene name here is a mouse gene name. Read sequence stops 4 residues before the CDR3 end, and the germline J gene provides the missing end. The J gene is TRBJ2-1, the V gene TRBV13-1; 7 bases agree with TRBD2. J gave up 2 bases and V 3 bases, and 2 bases lay outside the gene matches. The CDR3 consists of 14 residues. In germline, CDR1 is NSHNY, CDR2 SYGAGN. The CDR3 bases that were read are TGTGCCAGCAGTGGGGGGGGGTACTATGCT. The encoded protein is CASSGGGYYA. The CDR3 as a whole reads CASSGGGYYAEQFF.

This clone showed up just a few times. Here the gene names and germline are mouse. The read terminates 4 residues ahead of where the CDR3 ends, so the germline J gene completes it. J is TRBJ2-2 and V is TRBV31; 12 bases fit TRBD2. Germline values: CDR1 GKSSPN, CDR2 SITVG. The CDR3 has 16 amino acids. With V trimmed by 0 bases and J by 4 bases, 3 bases remained unmatched. CDR3 DNA (partial): TGTGCCTGGAGTCTGGGGACTGGGGGGCCCACCGGG. This gives the protein CAWSLGTGGPTG. The entire CDR3 sequence reads CAWSLGTGGPTGQLYF.